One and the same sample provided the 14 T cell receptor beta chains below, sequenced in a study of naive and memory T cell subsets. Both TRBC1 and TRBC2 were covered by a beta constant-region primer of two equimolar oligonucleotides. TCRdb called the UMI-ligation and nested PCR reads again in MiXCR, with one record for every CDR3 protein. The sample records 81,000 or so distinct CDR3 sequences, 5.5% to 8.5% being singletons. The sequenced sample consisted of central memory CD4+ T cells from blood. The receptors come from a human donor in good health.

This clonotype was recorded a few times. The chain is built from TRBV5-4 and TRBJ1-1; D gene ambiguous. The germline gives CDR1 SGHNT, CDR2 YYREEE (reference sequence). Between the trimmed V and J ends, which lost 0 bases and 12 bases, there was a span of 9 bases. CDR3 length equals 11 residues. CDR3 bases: TGTGCCAGCAGCTTGGAAGGTGCAACTTTCTTT. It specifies CASSLEGATFF.

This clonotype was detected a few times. The CDR3 loop is CATRGTGGDGEAFF. In DNA form, the CDR3 reads TGTGCCACCAGGGGGACAGGGGGCGATGGTGAAGCTTTCTTT. This chain connects TRBV24-1 to TRBJ1-1; 12 nucleotides match TRBD1. CDR3 length: 14 amino acids. With V trimmed by 7 bases and J by 7 bases, 6 bases remained unmatched. The germline V gene has CDR1 KGHDR and CDR2 SFDVKD.

CDR3 in amino acids: CASLGLRTQPQHF. Here the CDR3 DNA reads TGTGCCAGCCTCGGGCTCCGGACACAGCCCCAGCATTTT. The rearrangement links TRBV6-6 to TRBJ1-5; D perhaps matches TRBD1 (5 bases). Per the germline V gene, CDR1 is MNHNY and CDR2 is SVGAGI (reference sequence). The CDR3 contains 13 residues. V lost 8 bases to trimming and J lost 7 bases, with 15 bases between them.

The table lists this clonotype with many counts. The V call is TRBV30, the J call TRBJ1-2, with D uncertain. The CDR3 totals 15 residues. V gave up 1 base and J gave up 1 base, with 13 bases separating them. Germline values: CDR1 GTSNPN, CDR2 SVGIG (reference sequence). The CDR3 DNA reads TGTGCCTGGAGTGGCGGTAACAGACTTAACTATGGCTACACCTTC. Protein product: CAWSGGNRLNYGYTF.

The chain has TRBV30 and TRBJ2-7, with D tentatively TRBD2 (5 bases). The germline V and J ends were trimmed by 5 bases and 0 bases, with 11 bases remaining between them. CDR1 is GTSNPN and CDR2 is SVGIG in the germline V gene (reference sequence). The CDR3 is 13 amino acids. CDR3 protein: CAWGRATSYEQYF. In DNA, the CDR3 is TGTGCCTGGGGGCGGGCAACCTCCTACGAGCAGTACTTC.

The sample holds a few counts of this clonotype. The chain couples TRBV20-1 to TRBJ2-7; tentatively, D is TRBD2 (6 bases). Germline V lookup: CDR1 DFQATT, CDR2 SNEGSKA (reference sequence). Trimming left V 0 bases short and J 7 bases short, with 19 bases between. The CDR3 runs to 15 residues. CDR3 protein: CSAREGAGRPREQYF. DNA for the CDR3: TGCAGTGCTAGAGAAGGAGCGGGCCGACCGAGAGAGCAGTACTTC.

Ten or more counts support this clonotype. The CDR3 bases are TGTGCCAGCAGCTTTACAGGGAGGGAGGAGCAGTACTTC. It is translated as CASSFTGREEQYF. This chain uses TRBV7-2 with TRBJ2-7; a possible D gene is TRBD2 (7 bases). Germline V gene lookup returns CDR1 SGHTA and CDR2 FQGNSA. The CDR3 consists of 13 residues. The V and J ends lost 3 bases and 7 bases respectively, with 13 bases between them. Combining the CDR3 with reference TRBV7-2 and TRBJ2-7 gives the whole variable domain GAGVSQSPSNKVTEKGKDVELRCDPISGHTALYWYRQSLGQGLEFLIYFQGNSAPDKSGLPSDRFSAERTGGSVSTLTIQRTQQEDSAVYLCASSFTGREEQYFGPGTRLTVT.

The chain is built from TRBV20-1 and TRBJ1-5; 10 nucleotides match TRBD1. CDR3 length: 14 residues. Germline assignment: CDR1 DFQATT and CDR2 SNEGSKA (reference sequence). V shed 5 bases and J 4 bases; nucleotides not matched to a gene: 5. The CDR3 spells CSAAPGQGNQPQHF. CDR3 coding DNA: TGCAGTGCTGCCCCGGGACAGGGGAATCAGCCCCAGCATTTT.

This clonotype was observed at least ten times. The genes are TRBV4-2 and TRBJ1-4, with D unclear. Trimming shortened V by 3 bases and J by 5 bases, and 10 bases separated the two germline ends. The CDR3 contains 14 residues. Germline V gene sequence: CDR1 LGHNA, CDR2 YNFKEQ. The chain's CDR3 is CASSHPVLNEKLFF. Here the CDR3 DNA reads TGTGCCAGCAGCCATCCGGTACTGAATGAAAAACTGTTTTTT.

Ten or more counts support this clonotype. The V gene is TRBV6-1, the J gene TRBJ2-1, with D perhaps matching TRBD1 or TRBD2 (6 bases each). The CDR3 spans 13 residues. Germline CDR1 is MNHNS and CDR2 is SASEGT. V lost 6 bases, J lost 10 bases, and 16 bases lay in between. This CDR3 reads CASRKGGQPEQFF. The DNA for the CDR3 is TGTGCCAGCAGAAAGGGGGGACAACCGGAGCAGTTCTTC.

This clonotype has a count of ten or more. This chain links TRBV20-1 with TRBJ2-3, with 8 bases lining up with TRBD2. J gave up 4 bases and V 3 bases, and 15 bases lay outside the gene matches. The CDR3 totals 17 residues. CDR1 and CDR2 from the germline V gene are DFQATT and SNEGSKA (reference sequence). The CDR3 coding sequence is TGCAGTGCTAGTCCCTTAATAAAAGCGGGGGTGGCAGATACGCAGTATTTT. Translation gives CSASPLIKAGVADTQYF.

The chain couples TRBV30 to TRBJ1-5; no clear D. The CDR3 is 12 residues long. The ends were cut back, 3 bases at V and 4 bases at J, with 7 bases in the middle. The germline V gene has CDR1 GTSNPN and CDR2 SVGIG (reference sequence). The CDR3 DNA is TGTGCCTGGAGCGCCCAAAATCAGCCCCAGCATTTT. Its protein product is CAWSAQNQPQHF.

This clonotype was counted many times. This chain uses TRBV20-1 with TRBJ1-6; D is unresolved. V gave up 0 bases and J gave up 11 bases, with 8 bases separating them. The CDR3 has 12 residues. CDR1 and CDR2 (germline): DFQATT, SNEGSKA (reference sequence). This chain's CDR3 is CSARDYRPPLHF. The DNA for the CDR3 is TGCAGTGCTAGAGATTATCGCCCACCCCTCCACTTT.

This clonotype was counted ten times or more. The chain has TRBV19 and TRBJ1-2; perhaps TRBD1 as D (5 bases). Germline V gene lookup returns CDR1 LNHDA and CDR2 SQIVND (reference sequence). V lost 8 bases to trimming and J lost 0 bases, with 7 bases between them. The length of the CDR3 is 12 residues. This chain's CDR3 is CASGRANYGYTF. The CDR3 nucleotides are TGTGCCAGTGGCAGGGCTAACTATGGCTACACCTTC. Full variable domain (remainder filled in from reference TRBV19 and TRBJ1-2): DGGITQSPKYLFRKEGQNVTLSCEQNLNHDAMYWYRQDPGQGLRLIYYSQIVNDFQKGDIAEGYSVSREKKESFPLTVTSAQKNPTAFYLCASGRANYGYTFGSGTRLTVV.